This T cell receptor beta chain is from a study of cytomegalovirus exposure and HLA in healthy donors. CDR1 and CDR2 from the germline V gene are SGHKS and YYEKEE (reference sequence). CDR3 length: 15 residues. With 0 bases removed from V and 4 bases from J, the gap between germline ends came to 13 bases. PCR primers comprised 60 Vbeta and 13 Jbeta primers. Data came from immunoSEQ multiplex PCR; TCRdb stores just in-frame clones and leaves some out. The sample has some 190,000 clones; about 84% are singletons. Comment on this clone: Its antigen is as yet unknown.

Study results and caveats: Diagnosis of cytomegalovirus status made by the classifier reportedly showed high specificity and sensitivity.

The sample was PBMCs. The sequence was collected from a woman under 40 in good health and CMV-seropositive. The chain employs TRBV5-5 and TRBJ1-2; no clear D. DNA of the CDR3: TGTGCCAGCAGCTTGGAGGCAGGTCCGCGCTATGGCTACACCTTC. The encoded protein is CASSLEAGPRYGYTF.